The 25 T cell receptor beta chains in this list originate from one sample, sequenced in a study of blood T cell repertoires in COVID-19. Only in-frame clones appear in the TCRdb table, and some are missing; sequencing was by immunoSEQ multiplex PCR. The data show roughly 60,000 clones, with about 88% seen just once and around 7.4% held by the top ten. The sequenced sample was peripheral blood. Every receptor here comes from a human donor with active COVID-19. The donor label of this sample is uncertain.

This chain links TRBV12-3 or TRBV12-4 with TRBJ1-2; D gene unclear. The length of the CDR3 is 12 residues. V was pared by 0 bases and J by 6 bases, with 5 bases between. CDR3 DNA: TGTGCCAGCAGTTTAGCCACAAATGGCTACACCTTC. Translation gives CASSLATNGYTF.

The table lists this clone with a few counts. This rearrangement joins TRBV5-6 to TRBJ2-7; 7 bases are shared with TRBD1. The CDR3 has 13 residues. V lost 6 bases and J lost 4; bases outside the gene matches: 7. Germline CDR1 SGHDT, CDR2 YYEEEE. Here the CDR3 reads CASTPGTDYEQYF. The DNA for the CDR3 is TGTGCCAGCACCCCCGGGACAGATTACGAGCAGTACTTC.

The rearrangement links TRBV28 to TRBJ2-7, with TRBD2 matching over 14 bases. This CDR3 is built from 13 residues. Looked up from germline, CDR1 is MDHEN and CDR2 is SYDVKM. With V trimmed by 8 bases and J by 4 bases, 1 base remained unmatched. CDR3 loop: CASRTSGGYEQYF. The CDR3 DNA reads as TGTGCCAGCCGGACTAGCGGGGGGTACGAGCAGTACTTC. Drawing the rest from reference TRBV28 and TRBJ2-7, the complete variable domain is DVKVTQSSRYLVKRTGEKVFLECVQDMDHENMFWYRQDPGLGLRLIYFSYDVKMKEKGDIPEGYSVSREKKERFSLILESASTNQTSMYLCASRTSGGYEQYFGPGTRLTVT.

The CDR3 coding sequence is TGTGCCAGCAGGGGCTCCGGCAGTCCTACCTACGAGCAGTACTTC. Its translation: CASRGSGSPTYEQYF. The chain joins TRBV28 to TRBJ2-7, with unresolved D. Germline V gives CDR1 MDHEN, CDR2 SYDVKM. V lost 6 bases to trimming and J lost 2 bases, with 17 bases between them. The CDR3 is 15 amino acids.

The V gene is TRBV7-8, the J gene TRBJ2-1; 8 nucleotides align to TRBD1. Trimming removed 5 bases from V and 2 bases from J; junction bases left unmatched: 8. The CDR3 is made up of 16 amino acids. Per the germline V gene, CDR1 is SGHVS and CDR2 is FQNEAQ. The CDR3 region has the DNA TGTGCCAGCAGCACAGACGGGACAGGAGCCTACAATGAGCAGTTCTTC. This gives the protein CASSTDGTGAYNEQFF.

The J gene is TRBJ2-1, the V gene TRBV6-6; 9 positions agree with TRBD2. Unmatched junction bases numbered 4, after V lost 6 bases and J lost 7 bases. CDR3 length: 13 amino acids. Germline values: CDR1 MNHNY, CDR2 SVGAGI (reference sequence). The CDR3 sequence: CASRAGGRNEQFF. Written as DNA, the CDR3 is TGTGCCAGCAGGGCGGGGGGGAGAAATGAGCAGTTCTTC.

The chain links TRBV29-1 to TRBJ2-5; D not certain. The CDR3 sequence is 13 residues long. Germline CDR1 and CDR2: SQVTM and ANQGSEA. V lost 6 bases and J lost 5, with 16 bases in between. The CDR3, as DNA: TGCAGCGTCTCCTTTGCCAGGTTCGAGACCCAGTACTTC. Its protein product is CSVSFARFETQYF.

A word on this clone: Distinct nucleotide sequences in the sample also encode this CDR3. The rearrangement uses TRBV11-2 and TRBJ2-1; weak D call: TRBD2 (5 bases). This CDR3 region has 15 residues. V was pared by 0 bases and J by 0 bases, with 6 bases between. CDR1 SGHAT and CDR2 FQNNGV come from the germline V gene. DNA for the CDR3: TGTGCCAGCAGCTTAGATCGGGGCTCCTACAATGAGCAGTTCTTC. Its translation: CASSLDRGSYNEQFF.

The chain couples TRBV19 to TRBJ1-1; TRBD1 aligns across 12 bases. The germline gives CDR1 LNHDA, CDR2 SQIVND (reference sequence). The CDR3 covers 15 residues. The junction had 6 bases not matched to a gene; V was cut back by 5 bases and J by 5 bases. The DNA of the CDR3 is TGTGCCAGTAGTGGGACAGGGGGCGCGGGGACTGAAGCTTTCTTT. This encodes CASSGTGGAGTEAFF.

This chain joins TRBV5-1 and TRBJ2-3; no clear D. The CDR3 is made up of 14 amino acids. V shed 0 bases and J shed 2 bases, with 7 bases lying between them. From germline, CDR1 is SGHRS and CDR2 YFSETQ. This CDR3 is CASSLVSPTDTQYF. The DNA of the CDR3 is TGCGCCAGCAGCTTGGTCTCCCCCACAGATACGCAGTATTTT.

The genes are TRBV7-9 and TRBJ1-1; 8 bases match TRBD1. V shed 6 bases, J shed 5 bases, and the junction held 8 bases outside the gene matches. Per germline, CDR1 SEHNR and CDR2 FQNEAQ (reference sequence). The CDR3 loop spans 14 amino acids. The CDR3 sequence is CASRSTGGGTEAFF. In DNA form, the CDR3 reads TGTGCCAGCAGGTCAACAGGGGGAGGGACTGAAGCTTTCTTT.

The chain is built from TRBV18 and TRBJ2-6; tentatively, D is TRBD1 (6 bases). Trimming took 4 bases from V and 0 from J, leaving 7 bases between them. This CDR3 spans 15 amino acids. CDR1 KGHSH and CDR2 LQKENI come from the germline V gene. CDR3 residues: CASSQQGSGANVLTF. The DNA of the CDR3 is TGTGCCAGCTCACAACAGGGCTCTGGGGCCAACGTCCTGACTTTC.

The CDR3 here is CASSLSPGQTTKQETQYF. The CDR3 coding sequence is TGTGCCAGCAGTCTCTCCCCGGGACAGACGACGAAACAAGAGACCCAGTACTTC. The chain combines TRBV6-6 with TRBJ2-5; 7 bases are shared with TRBD1. The J segment lost 2 bases and the V segment lost 5 bases, leaving 17 bases of the junction unmatched. The CDR3 extends over 18 amino acids. CDR1 is MNHNY, CDR2 SVGAGI, per germline (reference sequence).

The chain is built from TRBV6-1 and TRBJ2-7, with a tentative D call TRBD2 (5 bases). The CDR3 consists of 13 residues. The germline V gene has CDR1 MNHNS and CDR2 SASEGT. Trimming took off 3 bases at V and 2 bases at J, with 8 bases between the two ends. The chain's CDR3 is CASSETGTYEQYF. The CDR3 nucleotides read TGTGCCAGCAGTGAGACCGGGACCTACGAGCAGTACTTC.

The chain recombines TRBV12-3 or TRBV12-4 with TRBJ1-5; D remains ambiguous. Trimming left V 5 bases short and J 11 bases short, with 10 bases between. The CDR3 is 11 amino acids. For the CDR3, the DNA is TGTGCCAGCAGTATTGCCGGGACCCAGCATTTT. This codes for CASSIAGTQHF.

V gene TRBV7-8 combines with J gene TRBJ1-4, with D maybe TRBD1 (6 bases). The germline V gene has CDR1 SGHVS and CDR2 FQNEAQ. V was cut by 7 bases and J by 7 bases, with 25 bases left in between. The CDR3 has 17 residues. The CDR3 protein is CASKTSGGARGPEKLFF. The DNA for the CDR3 is TGTGCCAGCAAAACATCGGGGGGGGCGAGGGGCCCTGAAAAACTGTTTTTT.

V is TRBV6-2 or TRBV6-3 and J is TRBJ2-1; D perhaps matches TRBD2 (5 bases). The germline CDR1 and CDR2 sequences are MNHEY and SVGEGT. V was cut by 4 bases and J by 0 bases, with 16 bases left in between. This CDR3 has 17 amino acids. The CDR3 region is CASSSMPEGRSYNEQFF. The CDR3 bases are TGTGCCAGCAGTTCTATGCCCGAGGGCCGCTCCTACAATGAGCAGTTCTTC.

The chain employs TRBV7-2 and TRBJ2-1, with D possibly matching TRBD2 (7 bases). This CDR3 has 17 amino acids. The V end lost 1 base, the J end lost 5 bases, and 18 bases lay between the germline ends. Looked up from germline, CDR1 is SGHTA and CDR2 is FQGNSA. In DNA, the CDR3 is TGTGCCAGCAGCTTAGGCACGAGGGGGGGGTTCAACAATGAGCAGTTCTTC. Residues: CASSLGTRGGFNNEQFF.

This sequence joins TRBV14 and TRBJ1-1; D remains ambiguous. This CDR3 has 13 residues. CDR1 is SGHDN and CDR2 is FVKESK in the germline V gene. Trimming cost V 8 bases and J 1 base, with 11 bases left between them. The DNA for the CDR3 is TGTGCCAGCGCTCGGCAGGAGAACACTGAAGCTTTCTTT. Translation gives CASARQENTEAFF.

The gene calls are TRBV28 and TRBJ2-1; D is possibly TRBD1 (6 bases). This CDR3 has 14 amino acids. Deletions cut 3 bases from V and 5 bases from J, with 11 bases between. Germline CDR1 reads MDHEN; CDR2 reads SYDVKM. CDR3 loop: CASSFWQGNNEQFF. DNA for the CDR3: TGTGCCAGCAGTTTTTGGCAGGGGAACAATGAGCAGTTCTTC.

This chain joins TRBV7-8 and TRBJ1-2; D remains unclear. This CDR3 is built from 13 residues. Germline-derived CDR1 and CDR2 are SGHVS and FQNEAQ. The V gene lost 1 base and the J gene lost 7 bases, with 10 bases spanning the gap. CDR3 nucleotides: TGTGCCAGCAGCTTAGAGGCGTCAGGTGGCTACACCTTC. Amino acids: CASSLEASGGYTF.

This clone was seen only a few times. The V call is TRBV7-9, the J call TRBJ1-5; D uncertain. V lost 5 bases and J 5 bases, leaving 10 bases between the germline ends. This CDR3 comprises 13 residues. Germline CDR1 and CDR2: SEHNR and FQNEAQ (reference sequence). The CDR3 DNA sequence: TGTGCCAGCAGCCCCCTGTCAGATCAGCCCCAGCATTTT. Protein product: CASSPLSDQPQHF.

The J gene is TRBJ2-7, the V gene TRBV3-1 (or the pseudogene TRBV3-2), with D possibly TRBD2 on 6 matching bases. CDR1 LGHDT and CDR2 YNNKEL come from the germline V gene (reference sequence). V dropped 8 bases and J dropped 3 bases, with 11 bases sitting between them. The CDR3 sequence is 12 residues long. The CDR3 DNA reads TGTGCCAGCGGCGGGGTGGACTACGAGCAGTACTTC. Its protein is CASGGVDYEQYF.

V is TRBV25-1 and J is TRBJ2-7; 8 bases match TRBD1. CDR1 is MGHDK, CDR2 SYGVNS, per germline. The CDR3 is 16 residues long. Losses at the gene ends were 2 bases for V and 1 base for J; bases not matched to a gene: 7. The CDR3 DNA reads TGTGCCAGCAGTGAAGTCAGGGGGCTTGGATCCTACGAGCAGTACTTC. It is translated as CASSEVRGLGSYEQYF.

V and J are TRBV10-2 and TRBJ2-5, with TRBD2 as a possible D gene (6 bases). The CDR3 is made up of 15 amino acids. The germline gives CDR1 WSHSY, CDR2 SAAADI. The V gene lost 1 base and the J gene lost 2 bases, with 11 bases spanning the gap. The chain's CDR3 is CASSELWREQETQYF. As DNA, the CDR3 is TGCGCCAGCAGTGAGTTGTGGAGGGAGCAAGAGACCCAGTACTTC.